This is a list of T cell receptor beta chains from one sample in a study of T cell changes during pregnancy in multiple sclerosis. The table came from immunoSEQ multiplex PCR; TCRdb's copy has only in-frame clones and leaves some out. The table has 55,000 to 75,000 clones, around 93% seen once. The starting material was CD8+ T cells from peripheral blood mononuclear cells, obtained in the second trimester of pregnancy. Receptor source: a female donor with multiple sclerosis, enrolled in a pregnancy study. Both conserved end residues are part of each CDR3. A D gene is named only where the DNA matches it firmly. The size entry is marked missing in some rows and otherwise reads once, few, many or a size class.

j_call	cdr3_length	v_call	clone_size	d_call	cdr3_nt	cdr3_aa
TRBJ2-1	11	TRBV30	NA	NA	TGTGCCTGGAGCGTAGGGGGTGAGCAGTTCTTC	CAWSVGGEQFF
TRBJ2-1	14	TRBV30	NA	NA	TGTGCCTGGAGTCCTTCTAGCGATCTCAATGAGCAGTTCTTC	CAWSPSSDLNEQFF
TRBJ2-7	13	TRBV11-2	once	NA	TGTGCCAGCAGCTCTCGAGTAACCTACGAGCAGTACTTC	CASSSRVTYEQYF
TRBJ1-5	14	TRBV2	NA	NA	TGTGCCAGCAGTGAAGCTCAGGGTCTTCAGCCCCAGCATTTT	CASSEAQGLQPQHF
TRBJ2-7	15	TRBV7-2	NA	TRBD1	TGTGCCAGCAGCCCACGACAGACAGGGGCCTACGAGCAGTACTTC	CASSPRQTGAYEQYF
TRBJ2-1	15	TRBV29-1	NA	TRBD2	TGCAGCGTTGAGCTAGCGGGAGTTCTCGACCATGAGCAGTTCTTC	CSVELAGVLDHEQFF
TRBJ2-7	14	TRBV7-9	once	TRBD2	TGTGCCAGCAGCTTAAGCGGGACTAACTACGAGCAGTACTTC	CASSLSGTNYEQYF
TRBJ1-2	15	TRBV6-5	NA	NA	TGTGCCAGCAGTTACCGGGGGATTCCTAACTATGGCTACACCTTC	CASSYRGIPNYGYTF
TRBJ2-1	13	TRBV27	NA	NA	TGTGCCAGCAGTTTGAACTACCCCCGGGAGCAGTTCTTC	CASSLNYPREQFF
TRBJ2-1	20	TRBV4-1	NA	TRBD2	TGCGCCAGCAGCCAAGGAGCCCTAGCTAGCGGGAGTACCGCCTACAATGAGCAGTTCTTC	CASSQGALASGSTAYNEQFF
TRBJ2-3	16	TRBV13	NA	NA	TGTGCCAGTGCCCTCGGTGCCGAGCGGGCGACAGATACGCAGTATTTT	CASALGAERATDTQYF